These 30 T cell receptor beta chains originate from one sample sequenced in a study of Ad26.COV2.S vaccination and SARS-CoV-2 variants. TCRdb's copy holds only in-frame clones and misses some; the assay was immunoSEQ multiplex PCR. The sample has some 480,000 clones, around nine tenths seen once. Treatment given: 19 received Ad26.COV2.S at low or high dose, single or two shots; 5 received placebo; per-sample allocation not given. Samples analyzed were those drawn on day 63 after the first vaccine or placebo injection. The material sequenced was peripheral blood, taken in a trial of Ad26.COV2.S vaccine versus placebo. The receptors derive from a person between 18 and 65 years old who received the Ad26.COV2.S COVID-19 vaccine or a placebo.

This clone was counted a single time. This chain uses TRBV27 with TRBJ2-2, with a tentative D call TRBD1 (5 bases). CDR3 length equals 18 residues. Trimming removed 6 bases at V and 0 bases at J, with 20 bases between. Germline V gene sequence: CDR1 MNHEY, CDR2 SMNVEV (reference sequence). The CDR3 spells CASSPVWVSGTNTGELFF. CDR3 sequence (DNA): TGTGCCAGCAGCCCTGTGTGGGTTTCAGGGACGAACACCGGGGAGCTGTTTTTT.

J is TRBJ1-1 and V is TRBV6-2 or TRBV6-3; D unresolved. The CDR3 sequence is 12 residues long. Per the germline V gene, CDR1 is MNHEY and CDR2 is SVGEGT. Deletions cut 2 bases from V and 11 bases from J, with 12 bases between. The DNA of the CDR3 is TGTGCCAGCAGTTACGGGCCGGCGGGGGCTTTCTTT. This codes for CASSYGPAGAFF.

This rearrangement joins TRBV7-8 to TRBJ2-7; D is possibly TRBD1 (7 bases). The CDR3 loop spans 15 amino acids. Germline V gene sequence: CDR1 SGHVS, CDR2 FQNEAQ. Trimming shortened V by 5 bases and J by 4 bases, and 18 bases separated the two germline ends. CDR3 residues: CASSGVAGQLYEQYF. CDR3 sequence (DNA): TGTGCCAGCAGCGGGGTTGCGGGACAGCTTTACGAGCAGTACTTC.

The genes are TRBV7-2 and TRBJ1-1, with unresolved D. With 2 bases removed from V and 0 bases from J, the gap between germline ends came to 13 bases. This CDR3 has 16 amino acids. Germline CDR1 reads SGHTA; CDR2 reads FQGNSA. This chain's CDR3 is CASSLSMSGLNTEAFF. As DNA, the CDR3 is TGTGCCAGCAGCTTAAGTATGAGCGGCCTGAACACTGAAGCTTTCTTT. The entire variable domain, with the rest obtained from reference TRBV7-2 and TRBJ1-1, is as follows: GAGVSQSPSNKVTEKGKDVELRCDPISGHTALYWYRQSLGQGLEFLIYFQGNSAPDKSGLPSDRFSAERTGGSVSTLTIQRTQQEDSAVYLCASSLSMSGLNTEAFFGQGTRLTVV.

The chain couples TRBV30 to TRBJ1-5; D perhaps matches TRBD1 (6 bases). The CDR3 has 15 amino acids. Germline lookup yields CDR1 GTSNPN and CDR2 SVGIG (reference sequence). Trimming shortened V by 2 bases and J by 5 bases, and 16 bases separated the two germline ends. The CDR3 DNA is TGTGCCTGGAGTCCACCTGGGAGGACAGATCAGCCCCAGCATTTT. This codes for CAWSPPGRTDQPQHF.

This rearrangement joins TRBV29-1 to TRBJ2-1; 9 bases align to TRBD2. Trimming at V came to 4 bases and at J to 0 bases, leaving 13 bases not matched to a gene. This CDR3 spans 18 amino acids. Germline-derived CDR1 and CDR2 are SQVTM and ANQGSEA. The CDR3: CSVARSLAGFNSYNEQFF. Written as DNA, the CDR3 is TGCAGCGTTGCTCGTTCTCTAGCGGGGTTTAACTCCTACAATGAGCAGTTCTTC.

The J gene is TRBJ1-1, the V gene TRBV30, with unresolved D. This CDR3 is built from 14 residues. Per germline, CDR1 GTSNPN and CDR2 SVGIG (reference sequence). V lost 5 bases to trimming and J lost 1 base, with 14 bases between them. CDR3 sequence (DNA): TGTGCCTGGCGGGAGGCATCTCGGAACACTGAAGCTTTCTTT. Amino acids: CAWREASRNTEAFF. The full variable domain, completed using reference TRBV30 and TRBJ1-1, is SQTIHQWPATLVQPVGSPLSLECTVEGTSNPNLYWYRQAAGRGLQLLFYSVGIGQISSEVPQNLSASRPQDRQFILSSKKLLLSDSGFYLCAWREASRNTEAFFGQGTRLTVV.

J is TRBJ2-2 and V is TRBV24-1, with D unclear. The CDR3 is 12 amino acids. CDR1 and CDR2 from the germline V gene are KGHDR and SFDVKD. V gave up 9 bases and J gave up 4 bases, with 8 bases separating them. The CDR3: CATGPSTGELFF. CDR3 nucleotide sequence: TGTGCCACCGGTCCGTCCACCGGGGAGCTGTTTTTT.

In nucleotides, the CDR3 is TGTGCCAGCAGTGGTTCGACGGAAGTTAGTCCCCTGTTTTTT. Protein: CASSGSTEVSPLFF. V gene TRBV25-1 combines with J gene TRBJ1-4; D ambiguous. V was cut by 4 bases and J by 14 bases, with 20 bases left in between. Germline V lookup: CDR1 MGHDK, CDR2 SYGVNS. This CDR3 has 14 amino acids.

This clone showed up just once. The chain couples TRBV11-2 to TRBJ2-5; tentative D call: TRBD1 (5 bases). This CDR3 is built from 13 residues. V was trimmed by 5 bases and J by 5 bases, leaving 12 bases between them. Germline CDR1 is SGHAT and CDR2 is FQNNGV. The CDR3 protein is CASSQGFQETQYF. The DNA for the CDR3 is TGTGCCAGCAGCCAGGGATTCCAGGAGACCCAGTACTTC. The variable domain in full, with the rest retrieved from reference TRBV11-2 and TRBJ2-5, is EAGVAQSPRYKIIEKRQSVAFWCNPISGHATLYWYQQILGQGPKLLIQFQNNGVVDDSQLPKDRFSAERLKGVDSTLKIQPAKLEDSAVYLCASSQGFQETQYFGPGTRLLVL.

The chain couples TRBV21-1 to TRBJ1-1. TRBV21-1 constitutes a pseudogene. The CDR3 is 17 amino acids. In DNA, the CDR3 is TGTGCCAGCAGCCCCCTAGATGATGGAGGGGAGAACACTGAAGCTTTCTTT. Protein: CASSPLDDGGENTEAFF.

This clone was detected only a few times. V and J are TRBV7-2 and TRBJ2-2; possible D gene TRBD1, 5 bases. Germline-derived CDR1 and CDR2 are SGHTA and FQGNSA. V lost 3 bases and J lost 3, with 14 bases in between. This CDR3 has 16 amino acids. The CDR3 here is CASSFPGAEYTGELFF. In DNA form, the CDR3 reads TGTGCCAGCAGCTTCCCTGGGGCGGAGTACACCGGGGAGCTGTTTTTT. Variable domain in full (rest from reference TRBV7-2 and TRBJ2-2): GAGVSQSPSNKVTEKGKDVELRCDPISGHTALYWYRQSLGQGLEFLIYFQGNSAPDKSGLPSDRFSAERTGGSVSTLTIQRTQQEDSAVYLCASSFPGAEYTGELFFGEGSRLTVL.

This clone showed up just a few times. This CDR3 reads CASSVGGQGNSPLHF. Written as DNA, the CDR3 is TGTGCCAGCAGCGTAGGGGGACAGGGGAATTCACCCCTCCACTTT. The V call is TRBV9, the J call TRBJ1-6; TRBD1 agrees at 10 bases. Germline CDR1 and CDR2: SGDLS and YYNGEE. Trimming cost V 0 bases and J 7 bases; bases outside gene matches: 1. CDR3 length equals 15 residues.

The CDR3 coding sequence is TGTGCCAGTAGTATCAGCGGCAGTGATGGCTACACCTTC. Protein product: CASSISGSDGYTF. This chain uses TRBV19 with TRBJ1-2; D is undetermined. Deletions cut 3 bases from V and 6 bases from J, with 11 bases between. CDR1 and CDR2 (germline): LNHDA, SQIVND (reference sequence). The CDR3 is 13 residues long.

This chain connects TRBV5-1 to TRBJ1-2; 12 bases are shared with TRBD1. Germline trimming cut 3 bases from V and 8 bases from J; bases unmatched to any gene: 8. This CDR3 contains 15 residues. Germline CDR1 is SGHRS and CDR2 is YFSETQ. The CDR3 DNA reads TGCGCCAGCAGCTCAACGGGACAGGGGGCCGGGGGCTACACCTTC. Amino acid sequence: CASSSTGQGAGGYTF.

This rearrangement joins TRBV18 to TRBJ1-2, with D possibly being TRBD1 (6 bases). Trimming cost V 3 bases and J 1 base, with 27 bases left between them. The CDR3 is 20 amino acids. Germline V CDR1 and CDR2: KGHSH, LQKENI. The CDR3 DNA reads as TGTGCCAGCTCACCCAGGGGTACCTACAGTCGGAGCTCCTATAACTATGGCTACACCTTC. As protein: CASSPRGTYSRSSYNYGYTF.

The rearrangement uses TRBV28 and TRBJ2-7; TRBD2 aligns across 7 bases. Germline CDR1 and CDR2: MDHEN and SYDVKM. The length of the CDR3 is 16 residues. V lost 8 bases, J lost 4 bases, and 17 bases stayed unmatched. CDR3 sequence (DNA): TGTGCCAGCTCCTCCCTTCGCGGGAGATATTCGTACGAGCAGTACTTC. Its translation is CASSSLRGRYSYEQYF.

This clone was found once. J is TRBJ1-2 and V is TRBV28, with 7 bases that match TRBD1. Trimming took 7 bases from V and 8 from J; bases not matched to a gene: 10. Germline CDR1 is MDHEN and CDR2 is SYDVKM. This CDR3 has 13 residues. The CDR3 coding sequence is TGTGCCAGCATAAGTACACAGGGGATCGGCTACACCTTC. Translation gives CASISTQGIGYTF.

Note on this clone: Different DNA sequences within this sample yield the same CDR3. The chain has TRBV9 and TRBJ1-1; D uncertain. Trimming left V 0 bases short and J 1 base short, with 7 bases between. The CDR3 consists of 14 residues. Per the germline V gene, CDR1 is SGDLS and CDR2 is YYNGEE. CDR3 sequence reads: CASSVGPENTEAFF. DNA of the CDR3: TGTGCCAGCAGCGTAGGGCCAGAGAACACTGAAGCTTTCTTT.

The chain joins TRBV27 to TRBJ2-7; TRBD2 matches 7 bases. Germline V gives CDR1 MNHEY, CDR2 SMNVEV (reference sequence). V lost 5 bases, J lost 0 bases, and 16 bases stayed unmatched. The CDR3 has 18 amino acids. CDR3: CASSAGATKLESSYEQYF. The CDR3 DNA reads TGTGCCAGCAGTGCGGGAGCTACAAAACTAGAGAGCTCCTACGAGCAGTACTTC.

The gene calls are TRBV6-5 and TRBJ1-4, with D maybe TRBD1 (5 bases). The V gene lost 7 bases and the J gene lost 5 bases, with 11 bases spanning the gap. CDR1 is MNHEY and CDR2 is SVGAGI in the germline V gene. The CDR3 covers 13 residues. CDR3 in DNA: TGTGCCAGCACGAGACAGCTGAATGAAAAACTGTTTTTT. This encodes CASTRQLNEKLFF.

The chain has TRBV7-2 and TRBJ2-1; D unclear. This CDR3 contains 13 residues. The V and J ends lost 0 bases and 9 bases respectively, with 9 bases between them. Germline CDR1 SGHTA, CDR2 FQGNSA. CDR3 nucleotide sequence: TGTGCCAGCAGCTTAGCTTTTACTGGTGAGCAGTTCTTC. Amino acids: CASSLAFTGEQFF. The variable domain in full, with the rest retrieved from reference TRBV7-2 and TRBJ2-1, is GAGVSQSPSNKVTEKGKDVELRCDPISGHTALYWYRQSLGQGLEFLIYFQGNSAPDKSGLPSDRFSAERTGGSVSTLTIQRTQQEDSAVYLCASSLAFTGEQFFGPGTRLTVL.

The genes are TRBV6-5 and TRBJ2-1; 7 bases align to TRBD1. V gave up 5 bases and J gave up 6 bases; unmatched junction bases: 10. Germline lookup yields CDR1 MNHEY and CDR2 SVGAGI. The CDR3 runs 15 residues. The CDR3 nucleotides are TGTGCCAGCAGTCCGCCGACAGGGTTCGGCAATGAGCAGTTCTTC. This gives the protein CASSPPTGFGNEQFF.

This clone was counted between two and nine times. J is TRBJ2-7 and V is TRBV7-2; D not certain. The germline gives CDR1 SGHTA, CDR2 FQGNSA. This CDR3 region has 17 residues. V dropped 4 bases and J dropped 4 bases, with 23 bases sitting between them. The CDR3 is CASSYRRPARPPYEQYF. CDR3 DNA: TGTGCCAGCAGCTACCGGCGCCCAGCCCGGCCCCCGTACGAGCAGTACTTC.

V usage is TRBV7-2 and J usage is TRBJ1-3, with 9 bases aligning to TRBD1. Germline CDR1 and CDR2: SGHTA and FQGNSA. The length of the CDR3 is 16 residues. J gave up 3 bases and V 5 bases, and 8 bases lay outside the gene matches. The CDR3 region has the DNA TGTGCCAGCAGCGTCTCCCGGGACAGGGTTGGAAACACCATATATTTT. This sequence encodes CASSVSRDRVGNTIYF.

This clone was seen many times. CDR3 sequence: CSARVNTGELFF. In nucleotides, the CDR3 is TGCAGCGCTCGAGTGAACACCGGGGAGCTGTTTTTT. The chain combines TRBV29-1 with TRBJ2-2; D remains ambiguous. CDR1 and CDR2 from the germline V gene are SQVTM and ANQGSEA. Trimming stripped 7 bases from V and 1 base from J, with 7 bases between. This CDR3 spans 12 amino acids.

This chain joins TRBV24-1 and TRBJ2-5, with 7 bases fitting TRBD2. The CDR3 extends over 14 amino acids. Germline values: CDR1 KGHDR, CDR2 SFDVKD. J gave up 9 bases and V 5 bases, and 11 bases lay outside the gene matches. The CDR3, as DNA: TGTGCCACCAGTGCCTCGGCCGCGGGGGAGGCCCAGTACTTC. It is translated as CATSASAAGEAQYF.

This clone was recorded only once. This sequence joins TRBV4-3 and TRBJ2-2; D gene unclear. With 4 bases removed from V and 0 bases from J, the gap between germline ends came to 12 bases. This CDR3 is 16 amino acids long. Germline V CDR1 and CDR2: LGHNA, YSLEER. In DNA, the CDR3 is TGCGCCAGCAGCCTTGCTGCCACCTCGAACACCGGGGAGCTGTTTTTT. This codes for CASSLAATSNTGELFF.

The chain combines TRBV11-2 with TRBJ1-1; D possibly corresponds to TRBD1 (6 bases). V was pared by 4 bases and J by 8 bases, with 11 bases between. CDR3 length: 12 residues. The germline V gene encodes CDR1 SGHAT and CDR2 FQNNGV. The CDR3 DNA reads TGTGCCAGCAGCTCTAGGACAGACGAAGCTTTCTTT. As protein: CASSSRTDEAFF. Based on the CDR3 plus reference TRBV11-2 and TRBJ1-1, the full variable domain is EAGVAQSPRYKIIEKRQSVAFWCNPISGHATLYWYQQILGQGPKLLIQFQNNGVVDDSQLPKDRFSAERLKGVDSTLKIQPAKLEDSAVYLCASSSRTDEAFFGQGTRLTVV.

CDR3 nucleotides: TGTGCCAGCAGCCAAGAGAGAGGTGTGAACACTGAAGCTTTCTTT. It specifies CASSQERGVNTEAFF. V usage is TRBV14 and J usage is TRBJ1-1; D is undetermined. The CDR3 has 15 amino acids. The germline CDR1 and CDR2 sequences are SGHDN and FVKESK. Trimming cost V 0 bases and J 0 bases, with 8 bases left between them.